These 30 T cell receptor beta chains were sequenced from one sample in a study of neurological immune-mediated disorders (dated by TCRdb to the late 2010s). The library was generated by 5' RACE. Instrument on record: Illumina HiSeq 2500. The raw public data were reprocessed by TCRdb itself: fastp quality trimming at Q25, MiXCR clonotype calling, in-frame beta chains only. Entries are consolidated by CDR3 protein sequence, retaining the most common genes and DNA. For this sample there are some 50,000 distinct CDR3 sequences; roughly 2% appear just once. Around 2.2% of the sample goes to the ten largest clones. Sequenced sample: PBMCs. These receptors were collected from a woman in her forties with multiple sclerosis.

In this sample, this clonotype turned up many times. The genes are TRBV4-1 and TRBJ1-1; D perhaps matches TRBD1 (6 bases). The CDR3 consists of 14 residues. Germline V gene data show CDR1 as MGHRA and CDR2 as YSYEKL. V was trimmed by 6 bases and J by 4 bases, leaving 15 bases between them. CDR3 DNA sequence: TGCGCCAGCAGTCGTACAGGGAGGGGCACTGAAGCTTTCTTT. It encodes CASSRTGRGTEAFF.

At least ten counts were recorded for this clonotype. The gene calls are TRBV5-1 and TRBJ1-1; 9 positions match TRBD1. Germline trimming cut 2 bases from V and 2 bases from J; bases unmatched to any gene: 7. The CDR3 consists of 16 residues. From germline, CDR1 is SGHRS and CDR2 YFSETQ. CDR3 in amino acids: CASSLTGGEGNTEAFF. DNA for the CDR3: TGCGCCAGCAGCTTAACAGGGGGCGAAGGTAACACTGAAGCTTTCTTT.

This clonotype came up many times. Here the CDR3 reads CASSRDTTYEQYF. The CDR3 DNA reads TGCGCCAGCAGCCGGGACACCACCTACGAGCAGTACTTC. The chain employs TRBV5-1 and TRBJ2-7; D possibly corresponds to TRBD1 (6 bases). The CDR3 runs to 13 residues. Trimming cost V 4 bases and J 2 bases, with 10 bases left between them. Germline V CDR1 and CDR2: SGHRS, YFSETQ.

There are many counts of this clonotype. V usage is TRBV3-1 and J usage is TRBJ2-3; TRBD2 matches 11 bases. The CDR3 runs 16 residues. From germline, CDR1 is LGHDT and CDR2 YNNKEL (reference sequence). The V gene end was trimmed by 5 bases and the J gene end by 1 base; junction bases not matched to a gene: 5. As DNA, the CDR3 is TGTGCCAGCAGCGCCTCACTAGCGGGGGGCACAGATACGCAGTATTTT. It yields the protein CASSASLAGGTDTQYF.

In this sample, this clonotype turned up a few times. Just one base apart from a much larger clone, this may be a read error. J is TRBJ2-3 and V is TRBV20-1; TRBD2 might be the D (5 bases). This CDR3 comprises 11 residues. CDR1 DFQATT and CDR2 SNEGSKA come from the germline V gene (reference sequence). The CDR3 sequence: CRADVADTQYF. In DNA form, the CDR3 reads TGCAGAGCGGACGTCGCAGATACGCAGTATTTT.

The chain uses TRBV20-1 and TRBJ1-5, with D perhaps TRBD1 (5 bases). Germline assignment: CDR1 DFQATT and CDR2 SNEGSKA (reference sequence). Trimming took off 5 bases at V and 7 bases at J, with 15 bases between the two ends. The CDR3 runs 13 residues. CDR3: CSARRVGTQPQHF. DNA for the CDR3: TGCAGTGCTCGACGGGTAGGGACGCAGCCCCAGCATTTT.

This clonotype showed up many times. V is TRBV20-1 and J is TRBJ2-3; 7 bases are a match to TRBD2. V lost 6 bases to trimming and J lost 4 bases; unmatched junction nucleotides: 13. CDR1 and CDR2 from the germline V gene are DFQATT and SNEGSKA (reference sequence). The CDR3 is 15 amino acids. CDR3 amino acids: CSAPFAGAGADTQYF. The CDR3 DNA is TGCAGTGCCCCCTTCGCGGGTGCGGGGGCAGATACGCAGTATTTT.

This clonotype was detected ten times or more. The gene calls are TRBV5-1 and TRBJ2-7; D gene uncertain. This CDR3 has 15 amino acids. The V gene's germline CDR1 is SGHRS and CDR2 YFSETQ. Trimming removed 3 bases at V and 2 bases at J, with 15 bases between. The CDR3 here is CASSSSPTSTYEQYF. In DNA, the CDR3 is TGCGCCAGCAGCTCAAGCCCGACGTCGACCTACGAGCAGTACTTC.

This clonotype has at least ten counts. The CDR3 coding sequence is TGTGCCAGCAGCCGAAAGGGACAGGGGTTACGCGAGCAGTACTTC. Protein product: CASSRKGQGLREQYF. The chain joins TRBV5-8 to TRBJ2-7, with 10 positions matching TRBD1. The germline V gene encodes CDR1 SGHTS and CDR2 YDEGEE. The CDR3 covers 15 residues. Trimming at V came to 4 bases and at J to 6 bases, leaving 10 bases not matched to a gene.

There are many counts of this clonotype. The chain links TRBV7-6 to TRBJ2-7; D not certain. The germline V gene encodes CDR1 SGHVS and CDR2 FNYEAQ. V was pared by 1 base and J by 0 bases, with 7 bases between. CDR3 length equals 14 residues. The CDR3 region is CASSLVRSSYEQYF. The DNA of the CDR3 is TGTGCCAGCAGCTTAGTCCGGAGCTCCTACGAGCAGTACTTC.

This clonotype showed up many times. This CDR3 is CASSPRGGGFSVGELFF. DNA for the CDR3: TGTGCCAGCAGTCCCCGGGGCGGGGGCTTTTCCGTCGGGGAGCTGTTTTTT. The gene calls are TRBV6-5 and TRBJ2-2, with D possibly being TRBD2 (7 bases). With 5 bases removed from V and 7 bases from J, the gap between germline ends came to 23 bases. From germline, CDR1 is MNHEY and CDR2 SVGAGI. This CDR3 is 17 amino acids long.

This clonotype is labeled medium-sized (0.01 to 0.1%). V is TRBV20-1 and J is TRBJ1-4, with D perhaps matching TRBD1 (5 bases). CDR1 and CDR2 from the germline V gene are DFQATT and SNEGSKA (reference sequence). With 1 base removed from V and 5 bases from J, the gap between germline ends came to 11 bases. This CDR3 contains 14 residues. The CDR3 bases are TGCAGTGCTAGAGGGGGCACGAGAAATGAAAAACTGTTTTTT. This encodes CSARGGTRNEKLFF.

This clonotype turned up a few times. A much larger clone is a single base away; this may be a read error. The V and J genes are TRBV20-1 and TRBJ1-2; D is possibly TRBD1 (6 bases). Germline values: CDR1 DFQATT, CDR2 SNEGSKA (reference sequence). V was pared by 6 bases and J by 2 bases, with 13 bases between. The CDR3 loop spans 13 amino acids. The CDR3 region has the DNA TGCAGTGCGTACGGGGGCGGGAACTATGGCTACACCTTC. This codes for CSAYGGGNYGYTF.

This clonotype was seen ten or more times. The genes are TRBV27 and TRBJ1-2, with D possibly being TRBD1 (6 bases). The V gene's germline CDR1 is MNHEY and CDR2 SMNVEV (reference sequence). This CDR3 has 15 amino acids. Trimming took 0 bases from V and 5 from J, leaving 13 bases between them. In DNA form, the CDR3 reads TGTGCCAGCAGTTTATCGGGGGCGGGGATTTATGGCTACACCTTC. The encoded protein is CASSLSGAGIYGYTF.

In this sample, this clonotype turned up many times. The chain is built from TRBV11-2 and TRBJ2-7, with TRBD1 matching 7 bases. This CDR3 region has 13 residues. V was clipped by 5 bases and J by 3 bases; unmatched bases: 4. CDR1 is SGHAT and CDR2 is FQNNGV in the germline V gene. The CDR3 sequence: CASSPGQIYEQYF. CDR3 DNA: TGTGCCAGCAGCCCGGGACAGATCTACGAGCAGTACTTC.

This clonotype was recorded at least ten times. This sequence joins TRBV5-1 and TRBJ2-2; D remains unclear. Deletions cut 1 base from V and 2 bases from J, with 12 bases between. Germline loops: CDR1 SGHRS, CDR2 YFSETQ. There are 16 residues in the CDR3. DNA for the CDR3: TGCGCCAGCAGCTTGAGCCCGCAACCCAACACCGGGGAGCTGTTTTTT. Translating gives CASSLSPQPNTGELFF.

This clonotype was seen at least ten times. The chain carries TRBV5-1 and TRBJ1-2, with D possibly TRBD1 on 5 matching bases. Germline CDR1 reads SGHRS; CDR2 reads YFSETQ. The CDR3 runs 14 residues. V shed 2 bases and J shed 6 bases, with 14 bases lying between them. CDR3 loop: CASSFTSGDDGYTF. CDR3 coding DNA: TGCGCCAGCAGCTTCACATCGGGGGATGATGGCTACACCTTC.

This clonotype appeared many times. The chain is built from TRBV5-1 and TRBJ1-2; no firm D call. Per the germline V gene, CDR1 is SGHRS and CDR2 is YFSETQ. V was cut by 3 bases and J by 4 bases, with 10 bases left in between. The CDR3 is 13 amino acids. The CDR3 reads CASSYDGGYGYTF. The CDR3 DNA reads as TGCGCCAGCAGCTACGACGGAGGCTATGGCTACACCTTC.

Many counts were recorded for this clonotype. The chain employs TRBV29-1 and TRBJ1-5; D may be TRBD1 (5 bases). Germline V lookup: CDR1 SQVTM, CDR2 ANQGSEA. The CDR3 runs 12 residues. The germline V and J ends were trimmed by 6 bases and 5 bases, with 11 bases remaining between them. The CDR3 sequence is CSVGARDQPQHF. The CDR3, as DNA: TGCAGCGTCGGGGCTAGGGATCAGCCCCAGCATTTT.

This clonotype was detected ten times or more. At one of its ends the junction is not consistent with the germline gene, which may arise from a read error. V gene TRBV12-3 or TRBV12-4 combines with J gene TRBJ2-6; no clear D gene. CDR3 length equals 15 residues. The CDR3: CVSSNKESGANVLTF. CDR3 DNA sequence: TGTGTCAGCAGTAACAAGGAGTCTGGGGCCAACGTCCTGACTTTC.

Regarding this clonotype: A much larger clone lies one base from this, so it may be a read error. The chain links TRBV20-1 to TRBJ2-7; TRBD1 agrees at 7 bases. This CDR3 region has 13 residues. Germline CDR1 reads DFQATT; CDR2 reads SNEGSKA (reference sequence). The CDR3 DNA is TGCAGTGCCCGGGACAGCAGAACCTACGGGCAGTACTTC. Translating it yields CSARDSRTYGQYF.

This clonotype was counted only a few times. Without the conserved terminal phenylalanine or tryptophan, this CDR3 likely stems from a read error. The rearrangement uses TRBV10-3 and TRBJ1-6; D uncertain. Trimming took off 2 bases at V and 0 bases at J, with 5 bases between the two ends. Germline loops: CDR1 ENHRY, CDR2 SYGVKD. This CDR3 contains 15 residues. CDR3 sequence reads: CAISERSSYNSPLHI. As DNA, the CDR3 is TGTGCCATCAGTGAGCGGAGCTCCTATAATTCACCCCTCCACATT.

This clonotype occurred many times. The chain joins TRBV7-2 to TRBJ2-7; tentative D call: TRBD2 (5 bases). Per germline, CDR1 SGHTA and CDR2 FQGNSA. The CDR3 sequence is 15 residues long. The V end was cut by 7 bases, the J end by 0 bases, with 16 bases between. This chain's CDR3 is CASTPGWGGSYEQYF. The CDR3, as DNA: TGTGCCAGCACCCCGGGGTGGGGTGGCTCCTACGAGCAGTACTTC.

This clonotype was found many times. The chain has TRBV21-1 and TRBJ1-3; TRBD1, as called in the table, went unchecked against the DNA. TRBV21-1 represents a pseudogene. The CDR3 spans 14 residues. DNA for the CDR3: TGTGCCAGCAGCAAATGGACAGGGGGAAACACCATATATTTT. Protein sequence: CASSKWTGGNTIYF.

This clonotype was seen ten or more times. The rearrangement uses TRBV5-1 and TRBJ1-2; D perhaps matches TRBD1 (5 bases). Germline CDR1 and CDR2: SGHRS and YFSETQ. CDR3 length: 14 residues. Trimming cost V 4 bases and J 4 bases, with 14 bases left between them. CDR3 nucleotides: TGCGCCAGCAGCCCGGACGGGACCGGCTATGGCTACACCTTC. Amino acids: CASSPDGTGYGYTF.

The sample holds many counts of this clonotype. The chain couples TRBV5-4 to TRBJ1-3; no reliable D call. This CDR3 is 14 amino acids long. Germline V lookup: CDR1 SGHNT, CDR2 YYREEE (reference sequence). The V gene lost 2 bases and the J gene lost 0 bases, with 6 bases spanning the gap. The CDR3 sequence is CASSLSGSGNTIYF. The DNA for the CDR3 is TGTGCCAGCAGCTTATCGGGCTCTGGAAACACCATATATTTT. Supplemented by reference TRBV5-4 and TRBJ1-3, the full variable domain reads ETGVTQSPTHLIKTRGQQVTLRCSSQSGHNTVSWYQQALGQGPQFIFQYYREEENGRGNFPPRFSGLQFPNYSSELNVNALELDDSALYLCASSLSGSGNTIYFGEGSWLTVV.

This chain links TRBV20-1 with TRBJ2-3; 8 bases line up with TRBD2. The CDR3 sequence is 14 residues long. Germline values: CDR1 DFQATT, CDR2 SNEGSKA (reference sequence). The ends lost 5 bases at V and 0 bases at J; junction bases unmatched: 4. In DNA form, the CDR3 reads TGCAGTGCTCGAGCGGGGGAGAGCACAGATACGCAGTATTTT. Encoded protein: CSARAGESTDTQYF.

This clonotype occurred many times. The chain employs TRBV29-1 and TRBJ1-1; D ambiguous. Trimming pared 7 bases from V and 0 bases from J, leaving 6 bases between. Germline V CDR1 and CDR2: SQVTM, ANQGSEA. This CDR3 has 11 amino acids. This CDR3 is CSGEMNTEAFF. The DNA for the CDR3 is TGCAGCGGGGAGATGAACACTGAAGCTTTCTTT.

This clonotype was counted many times. The V call is TRBV5-1, the J call TRBJ1-1; weak D call: TRBD1 (5 bases). CDR3 length: 15 amino acids. Trimming took off 4 bases at V and 1 base at J, with 14 bases between the two ends. Per the germline V gene, CDR1 is SGHRS and CDR2 is YFSETQ. The CDR3 region is CASSRGGTSNTEAFF. The CDR3 DNA reads TGCGCCAGCAGCCGGGGTGGGACTTCGAACACTGAAGCTTTCTTT.

Of note for this clonotype: A much larger clone lies one base from this, so it may be a read error. The rearrangement links TRBV5-1 to TRBJ2-5; TRBD2 might be the D (5 bases). V lost 1 base and J 7 bases, leaving 11 bases between the germline ends. Germline values: CDR1 SGHRS, CDR2 YFSETQ. The CDR3 length is 13 residues. CDR3 amino acids: CASSLTGIGTQYF. The CDR3 DNA follows: TGCGCCAGCAGCTTGACGGGGATAGGGACCCAGTACTTC.